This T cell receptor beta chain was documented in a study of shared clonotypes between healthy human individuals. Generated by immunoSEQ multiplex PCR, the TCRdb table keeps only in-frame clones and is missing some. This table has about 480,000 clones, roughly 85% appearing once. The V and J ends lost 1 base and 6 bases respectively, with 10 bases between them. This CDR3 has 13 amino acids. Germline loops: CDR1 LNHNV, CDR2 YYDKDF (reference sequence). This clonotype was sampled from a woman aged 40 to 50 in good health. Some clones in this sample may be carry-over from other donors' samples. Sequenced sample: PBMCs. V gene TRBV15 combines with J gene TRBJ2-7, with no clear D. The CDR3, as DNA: TGTGCCACCAGCAGAGTGAAGAAAGGCGAGCAGTACTTC. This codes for CATSRVKKGEQYF.